The clone carrying this T cell receptor beta chain occurred a few times. This sample was taken from a study of human T cells and chemical hapten exposure. Study details: Minor volume differences among pooled libraries chiefly drove per-sample TCR yield variation.

Germline V CDR1 and CDR2: DFQATT, SNEGSKA (reference sequence). This CDR3 is 17 amino acids long. The junction had 7 bases not matched to a gene; V was cut back by 1 base and J by 0 bases. Single cDNA molecules in the library carried unique molecular identifiers attached during preparation. TCRdb processed the RACE reads anew with MiXCR; each CDR3 protein has one entry. Of about 120,000 distinct CDR3 sequences in the sample, around 10% are singletons; the top ten hold around 2.2%. Time point specified: patch test 3, about 24 weeks after DPC sensitization. The treatment denotes: therapeutic diphenylcyclopropenone sensitization with weekly scalp DPC.

The TCR was taken from a woman in her 50s with alopecia areata. Some clones in this sample may be carry-over from other donors' samples. The sample consisted of whole blood, taken in connection with sensitization to the hapten diphenylcyclopropenone (DPC). The chain combines TRBV20-1 with TRBJ1-2; TRBD1 matches 11 bases. CDR3 region: CSARARTGGASNYGYTF. The CDR3 bases are TGCAGTGCTAGAGCCCGGACAGGGGGCGCTTCTAACTATGGCTACACCTTC.